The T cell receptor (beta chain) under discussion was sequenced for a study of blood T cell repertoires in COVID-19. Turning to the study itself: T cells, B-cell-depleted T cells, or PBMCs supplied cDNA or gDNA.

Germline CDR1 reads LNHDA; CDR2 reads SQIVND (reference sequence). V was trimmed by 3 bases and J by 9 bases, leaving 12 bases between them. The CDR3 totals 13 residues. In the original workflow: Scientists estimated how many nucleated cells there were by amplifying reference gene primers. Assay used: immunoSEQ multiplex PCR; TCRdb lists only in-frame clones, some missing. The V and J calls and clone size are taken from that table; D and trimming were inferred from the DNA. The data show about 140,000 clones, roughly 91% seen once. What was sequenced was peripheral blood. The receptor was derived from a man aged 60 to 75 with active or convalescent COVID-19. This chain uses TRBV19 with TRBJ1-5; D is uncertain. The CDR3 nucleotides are TGTGCCAGTAGTATTAATATGGACTGGCCCCAGCATTTT. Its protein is CASSINMDWPQHF.